The 15 T cell receptor beta chains reported below all come from one sample, sequenced in a study of regulatory T cells in long-lasting Graves disease. Investigators prepared the TCR beta libraries by applying iRepertoire HTBI primers and Arm-PCR of CDR3 regions. TCRdb re-derived calls from the multiplex PCR reads in MiXCR, one entry per CDR3 protein. The data contain hundreds of thousands of distinct CDR3 sequences, about 32% of them seen just once; the ten biggest clones take up roughly 46%. Time point specified: persistent/refractory GD, antithyroid drugs over 5 years with positive TRAb. PBMC-derived RNA was used for the TCR library. The starting material was peripheral blood mononuclear cells (PBMCs), obtained when the disease was refractory, from a patient treated with antithyroid drugs. These receptors were collected from a female donor with Graves disease.

This clonotype was seen more than once but under ten times. V is TRBV12-3 or TRBV12-4 and J is TRBJ1-5; D remains ambiguous. The CDR3 is 13 residues long. Trimming removed 7 bases at V and 4 bases at J, with 11 bases between. The CDR3 sequence: CASTLAGNQPQHF. The CDR3, as DNA: TGTGCCAGCACCCTAGCGGGAAATCAGCCCCAGCATTTT.

This chain joins TRBV20-1 and TRBJ2-2; possibly TRBD2 for D (6 bases). Germline CDR1 DFQATT, CDR2 SNEGSKA (reference sequence). Between the trimmed V and J ends, which lost 3 bases and 1 base, there was a span of 18 bases. The CDR3 is 17 residues long. Here the CDR3 DNA reads TGCAGTGCTAGTCCATTAGGAGGGCGGGTGAACACCGGGGAGCTGTTTTTT. Translating it yields CSASPLGGRVNTGELFF.

This clonotype was detected only a few times. CDR3 sequence: CASSLGILAEAFF. CDR3 DNA: TGCGCCAGCAGCCTAGGGATATTGGCTGAAGCTTTCTTT. The chain recombines TRBV5-1 with TRBJ1-1; D is unresolved. Germline V gene data show CDR1 as SGHRS and CDR2 as YFSETQ. The CDR3 has 13 residues. V shed 4 bases and J shed 6 bases, with 13 bases lying between them.

This clonotype has at least ten counts. V and J are TRBV19 and TRBJ1-5, with D tentatively TRBD1 (5 bases). Looked up from germline, CDR1 is LNHDA and CDR2 is SQIVND (reference sequence). The V and J ends lost 4 bases and 0 bases respectively, with 10 bases between them. The CDR3 runs to 15 residues. This chain's CDR3 is CASSRGFYSNQPQHF. CDR3 DNA sequence: TGTGCCAGTAGTAGGGGGTTCTATAGCAATCAGCCCCAGCATTTT.

The chain has TRBV6-1 and TRBJ1-1; D is possibly TRBD1 (5 bases). Trimming removed 0 bases from V and 1 base from J, with 15 bases in between. The CDR3 has 17 amino acids. The germline gives CDR1 MNHNS, CDR2 SASEGT. In DNA, the CDR3 is TGTGCCAGCAGTGAAGCGAGCGGGGGGGGATCGAACACTGAAGCTTTCTTT. This sequence encodes CASSEASGGGSNTEAFF.

V is TRBV12-5 and J is TRBJ1-1; no firm D call. This CDR3 contains 13 residues. Between the trimmed V and J ends, which lost 3 bases and 3 bases, there was a span of 8 bases. From germline, CDR1 is LGHNT and CDR2 FRNRAP. CDR3 sequence: CASGLLGYTEAFF. The CDR3 bases are TGTGCTAGTGGTTTATTGGGCTACACTGAAGCTTTCTTT.

Comment on this clonotype: It may be a read error: a sequence one base away is much more abundant. This chain connects TRBV20-1 to TRBJ2-5; TRBD2 might be the D (5 bases). The CDR3 is 13 amino acids. Germline values: CDR1 DFQATT, CDR2 SNEGSKA (reference sequence). V was clipped by 0 bases and J by 6 bases, with 11 bases between them. CDR3 bases: TGCAGTGCTAGAGATTCGACCGGGAAGACCCAGTACTTC. Its protein is CSARDSTGKTQYF.

This clonotype was recorded a few times. This sequence joins TRBV25-1 and TRBJ1-2; no reliable D call. Trimming took 2 bases from V and 2 from J, leaving 12 bases between them. The germline CDR1 and CDR2 sequences are MGHDK and SYGVNS. The length of the CDR3 is 15 residues. DNA for the CDR3: TGTGCCAGCAGTGAAGGAGGGTGGGCCAACTATGGCTACACCTTC. Amino acid sequence: CASSEGGWANYGYTF.

This clonotype came up many times. V is TRBV28 and J is TRBJ1-1; the match to TRBD1 covers 8 bases. Looked up from germline, CDR1 is MDHEN and CDR2 is SYDVKM. Unmatched junction bases numbered 23, after V lost 10 bases and J lost 1 base. The CDR3 consists of 19 residues. CDR3 in DNA: TGTGCCACTACCCATCAGGCGTGGACAGGGAGGTTTCCGAACACTGAAGCTTTCTTT. This encodes CATTHQAWTGRFPNTEAFF. The complete variable domain, with remaining parts taken from reference TRBV28 and TRBJ1-1, reads DVKVTQSSRYLVKRTGEKVFLECVQDMDHENMFWYRQDPGLGLRLIYFSYDVKMKEKGDIPEGYSVSREKKERFSLILESASTNQTSMYLCATTHQAWTGRFPNTEAFFGQGTRLTVV.

There are many counts of this clonotype. The genes are TRBV12-3 or TRBV12-4 and TRBJ2-7, with a tentative D call TRBD2 (6 bases). V lost 8 bases and J lost 4, with 12 bases in between. This CDR3 contains 12 residues. As DNA, the CDR3 is TGTGCCAGCGCCCGGGACTCTTACGAGCAGTACTTC. Translating gives CASARDSYEQYF.

The V call is TRBV5-5, the J call TRBJ1-2, with D maybe TRBD1 (6 bases). The CDR3 loop spans 15 amino acids. V gave up 2 bases and J gave up 3 bases, with 14 bases separating them. In germline, CDR1 is SGHKS, CDR2 YYEKEE (reference sequence). This CDR3 reads CASSFWSRTDYGYTF. CDR3 sequence (DNA): TGTGCCAGCAGCTTTTGGTCTCGGACAGACTATGGCTACACCTTC.

The chain is built from TRBV7-9 and TRBJ1-1; a possible D gene is TRBD1 (6 bases). Trimming shortened V by 5 bases and J by 7 bases, and 20 bases separated the two germline ends. The CDR3 runs 15 residues. The V gene's germline CDR1 is SEHNR and CDR2 FQNEAQ (reference sequence). The CDR3: CASSPGGRSRIEAFF. The CDR3 DNA reads as TGTGCCAGCAGCCCTGGGGGCCGGTCCCGGATTGAAGCTTTCTTT. Full variable domain (missing parts from reference TRBV7-9 and TRBJ1-1): DTGVSQNPRHKITKRGQNVTFRCDPISEHNRLYWYRQTLGQGPEFLTYFQNEAQLEKSRLLSDRFSAERPKGSFSTLEIQRTEQGDSAMYLCASSPGGRSRIEAFFGQGTRLTVV.

This clonotype was found a few times. V gene TRBV7-9 combines with J gene TRBJ1-4; a possible D gene is TRBD1 (5 bases). V lost 4 bases and J 8 bases, leaving 20 bases between the germline ends. Germline V gene sequence: CDR1 SEHNR, CDR2 FQNEAQ (reference sequence). The CDR3 runs 16 residues. DNA for the CDR3: TGTGCCAGCAGCTCCCCGCGGCAGGGTGAGGAGGAAAAACTGTTTTTT. Translation gives CASSSPRQGEEEKLFF. Full variable domain (rest looked up from reference TRBV7-9 and TRBJ1-4): DTGVSQNPRHKITKRGQNVTFRCDPISEHNRLYWYRQTLGQGPEFLTYFQNEAQLEKSRLLSDRFSAERPKGSFSTLEIQRTEQGDSAMYLCASSSPRQGEEEKLFFGSGTQLSVL.

This clonotype was seen a handful of times. This chain joins TRBV10-3 and TRBJ1-5; TRBD1 might be the D (6 bases). This CDR3 has 14 residues. The V end lost 11 bases, the J end lost 4 bases, and 18 bases lay between the germline ends. In germline, CDR1 is ENHRY, CDR2 SYGVKD. CDR3 bases: TGTGCCGGCTCACAGGGAGAGGCTAATCAGCCCCAGCATTTT. It yields the protein CAGSQGEANQPQHF.

The chain has TRBV5-1 and TRBJ1-1; perhaps TRBD1 as D (5 bases). V was pared by 0 bases and J by 0 bases, with 15 bases between. From germline, CDR1 is SGHRS and CDR2 YFSETQ. The CDR3 covers 17 residues. The CDR3 spells CASSLGARAGMNTEAFF. The CDR3 DNA sequence: TGCGCCAGCAGCTTGGGGGCCAGGGCAGGCATGAACACTGAAGCTTTCTTT.